Listed here are 22 T cell receptor beta chains from one sample, sequenced in a study of T cell clonality in common variable immunodeficiency. Some clones are missing from TCRdb's copy, which holds only in-frame ones; the method was immunoSEQ multiplex PCR. This sample carries 25,000 to 40,000 clones, none of them present only once. Sequences were obtained from peripheral blood mononuclear cells. Source of these receptors: a person aged 18 to 70 in good health.

This clone has ten or more counts. The read comes to an end 3 residues before the CDR3 does, leaving the germline J gene to fill in the end. The chain uses TRBV7-6 and TRBJ2-3; D is undetermined. The CDR3 has 16 residues. Trimming left V 2 bases short and J 2 bases short, with 14 bases between. Per the germline V gene, CDR1 is SGHVS and CDR2 is FNYEAQ. Partial CDR3 DNA: TGTGCCAGCAGCTTAAGAGATGGCGGCACCACAGATACG. This translates into CASSLRDGGTTDT. The CDR3 in its entirety is CASSLRDGGTTDTQYF.

This clone has ten or more counts. The CDR3 is cut off 3 residues early in the read; its end comes from the germline J gene. The gene calls are TRBV12-3 or TRBV12-4 and TRBJ2-7; 13 positions agree with TRBD2. The CDR3 contains 15 residues. J gave up 2 bases and V 6 bases, and 4 bases lay outside the gene matches. CDR3 bases read: TGTGCCAGCAGCTCGGGACTAGCGGGAACCTACGAG. Its protein is CASSSGLAGTYE. Given in full, the CDR3 is CASSSGLAGTYEQYF.

About this clone itself: The CDR3 is cut off 3 residues early in the read; its end comes from the germline J gene. The chain links TRBV7-2 to TRBJ1-2, with 8 bases identical to TRBD1. From germline, CDR1 is SGHTA and CDR2 FQGNSA. This CDR3 has 15 amino acids. CDR3 DNA (partial): TGTGCCAGCAGCCTGACAACGGGACAGGTCTACGAC. Its protein product is CASSLTTGQVYD. The full CDR3 protein is CASSLTTGQVYDYTF.

For this clone: The CDR3 goes on 3 residues after the read ends, and that part is filled in from the germline J gene. This chain uses TRBV5-1 with TRBJ2-7; weak D call: TRBD2 (6 bases). Germline CDR1 and CDR2: SGHRS and YFSETQ. Trimming removed 1 base from V and 0 bases from J, with 11 bases in between. The CDR3 sequence is 15 residues long. The CDR3: CASSLSGTVSYEQYF. CDR3 bases read: TGCGCCAGCAGCTTGTCTGGGACTGTCTCCTACGAG.

In its sample, this clone was seen many times. The read falls 3 residues short of the CDR3 end, and the missing part is taken from the germline J gene. V and J are TRBV20-1 and TRBJ2-5; 8 nucleotides align to TRBD2. The V segment lost 2 bases and the J segment 4 bases; nucleotides outside the gene matches: 6. Germline-derived CDR1 and CDR2 are DFQATT and SNEGSKA (reference sequence). This CDR3 has 14 residues. The CDR3 region is CSARSGLETETQYF. The part of the CDR3 DNA that was read is TGCAGTGCTAGATCGGGACTAGAAACAGAGACC.

In its sample, this clone was seen many times. The CDR3 end falls 3 residues outside the read, so it is completed with the germline J gene. V gene TRBV2 combines with J gene TRBJ2-7; TRBD1 is a possible D gene (5 bases). The CDR3 is 17 residues long. Trimming left V 6 bases short and J 0 bases short, with 21 bases between. The germline CDR1 and CDR2 sequences are SNHLY and FYNNEI. CDR3 region: CASRPLEDSLNSYEQYF. CDR3 DNA (partial): TGTGCCAGCAGGCCCTTAGAAGACAGTCTAAACTCCTACGAG.

This clone was seen repeatedly, ten times or more. This may come from a read error, since a much larger clone is one base off. The read comes to an end 3 residues before the CDR3 does, leaving the germline J gene to fill in the end. The chain uses TRBV5-1 and TRBJ1-4; D may be TRBD1 (5 bases). Per germline, CDR1 SGHRS and CDR2 YFSETQ. The CDR3 has 19 residues. CDR3 sequence: CASSLDPPDSSSGANVLFF. The covered CDR3 bases are TGCGCCAGCAGCTTGGATCCCCCTGACAGTTCCTCTGGGGCCAACGTA.

This clone was detected ten times or more. The CDR3 end is not reached by the read, which stops 3 residues before it; the germline J gene fills it in. The gene calls are TRBV2 and TRBJ2-5, with 7 bases lining up with TRBD1. Unmatched junction bases numbered 6, after V lost 5 bases and J lost 0 bases. The germline V gene has CDR1 SNHLY and CDR2 FYNNEI. The CDR3 length is 15 residues. CDR3 DNA, as far as it was read: TGTGCCAGCAGTTCCAACAGGGGTTACCAAGAGACC. Its protein product is CASSSNRGYQET. The whole CDR3 sequence is CASSSNRGYQETQYF.

This clone was seen repeatedly, ten times or more. The read ends 3 residues early relative to the CDR3; the germline J gene fills the gap. The chain joins TRBV19 to TRBJ2-2, with 12 bases fitting TRBD1. This CDR3 spans 17 amino acids. Per the germline V gene, CDR1 is LNHDA and CDR2 is SQIVND (reference sequence). V dropped 7 bases and J dropped 1; count of bases not matched to a gene: 7. This CDR3 reads CASNPGQGALNTGELFF. The CDR3 DNA, read in part, is TGTGCCAGTAATCCGGGACAGGGGGCGCTGAACACCGGGGAG.

This clone turned up a few times. The read halts 3 residues ahead of the CDR3 end, with the missing end drawn from the germline J gene. V usage is TRBV5-1 and J usage is TRBJ1-4; D is possibly TRBD1 (5 bases). The CDR3 runs 15 residues. Deletions cut 1 base from V and 6 bases from J, with 13 bases between. Germline CDR1 SGHRS, CDR2 YFSETQ. CDR3 loop: CASSLQGAGDEKLFF. The sequenced part of the CDR3 DNA is TGCGCCAGCAGCTTGCAAGGGGCGGGGGATGAAAAA.

This clone occurred many times. The read terminates 3 residues ahead of where the CDR3 ends, so the germline J gene completes it. This chain links TRBV6-1 with TRBJ2-1, with D tentatively TRBD2 (6 bases). V was clipped by 4 bases and J by 6 bases, with 16 bases between them. The CDR3 runs to 15 residues. Germline lookup yields CDR1 MNHNS and CDR2 SASEGT. The CDR3 bases that were read are TGTGCCAGCAGTGCCTCCTACGGGACTTTCAATGAG. Amino acid sequence: CASSASYGTFNE. The full-length CDR3 reads as CASSASYGTFNEQFF.

This clone was seen ten or more times. The CDR3 end is not reached by the read, which stops 3 residues before it; the germline J gene fills it in. The rearrangement uses TRBV5-1 and TRBJ2-3; 11 nucleotides line up with TRBD2. V shed 0 bases and J 1 base; nucleotides not matched to a gene: 4. CDR3 length equals 17 residues. Germline V gives CDR1 SGHRS, CDR2 YFSETQ. Incomplete CDR3 DNA: TGCGCCAGCAGCTTGGGGCTAGCGGGAGGCCGCACAGATACG. Translated, it gives CASSLGLAGGRTDT. The entire CDR3 reads CASSLGLAGGRTDTQYF.

At least ten counts were recorded for this clone. The CDR3 goes on 3 residues after the read ends, and that part is filled in from the germline J gene. V and J are TRBV20-1 and TRBJ2-3; 12 bases align to TRBD2. CDR1 is DFQATT, CDR2 SNEGSKA, per germline (reference sequence). The CDR3 spans 18 residues. The CDR3 DNA, read in part, is TGCAGTGCTAGAGGTCCTAGCGGGGGGGCGGTGGTGGGAGAGACG. Protein: CSARGPSGGAVVGET. The whole CDR3 sequence is CSARGPSGGAVVGETQYF.

To note about this clone: A single base separates this from a much larger clone, so it may be a read error. The read gets to within 3 residues of the CDR3 end, and the germline J gene fills in the rest. The same CDR3 can be traced to other DNA sequences in this sample. The rearrangement uses TRBV5-4 and TRBJ2-5; D gene uncertain. Germline V CDR1 and CDR2: SGHNT, YYREEE (reference sequence). The V and J ends lost 2 bases and 1 base respectively, with 12 bases between them. The CDR3 has 15 residues. The CDR3 DNA, read in part, is TGTGCCAGCAGCTTAGAACTATCGGTCCAAGAGACC. Translation gives CASSLELSVQET. The complete CDR3 reads CASSLELSVQETQYF.

The sample holds a few counts of this clone. The read ends 3 residues early relative to the CDR3; the germline J gene fills the gap. The chain uses TRBV7-3 and TRBJ1-2, with a tentative D call TRBD1 (5 bases). The CDR3 extends over 17 amino acids. Germline-derived CDR1 and CDR2 are SGHTA and FQGTGA. The CDR3 DNA, read in part, is TGTGCCAGCAGTAAATATGGGACTAGCGGACGCACAGATACC. It yields the protein CASSKYGTSGRTDT. The full CDR3 protein is CASSKYGTSGRTDTYTF.

This clone has at least ten counts. The observed sequence ends 3 residues before the CDR3 terminus, with the missing tail filled in from the germline J gene. The chain links TRBV7-6 to TRBJ2-7, with D possibly being TRBD2 (7 bases). The CDR3 length is 15 residues. Germline V gene data show CDR1 as SGHVS and CDR2 as FNYEAQ. V shed 5 bases and J shed 2 bases, with 16 bases lying between them. The part of the CDR3 DNA that was read is TGTGCCAGCAGCCCTTTAGGGGGGGTCCCCTACGAG. As protein: CASSPLGGVPYE. Given in full, the CDR3 is CASSPLGGVPYEQYF.

On this clone: Mismatch with germline at one junction end may stem from a read error. The CDR3 end lies 3 residues beyond the end of the read and is filled in from the germline J gene. The chain has TRBV23-1 and TRBJ2-5; no firm D call. TRBV23-1 is recorded as an ORF, its role being uncertain. This CDR3 region has 15 residues. The sequenced CDR3 bases are TGCGCCAGCGGTCAATCTGGGCTGTACCAAGAGACC. Translation gives CASGQSGLYQET. The entire CDR3 sequence reads CASGQSGLYQETQYF.

This clone was picked up many times. The read stops 3 residues short of the end of the CDR3; the missing end is completed from the germline J gene. V and J are TRBV19 and TRBJ1-2; 7 bases align to TRBD1. CDR3 length equals 15 residues. The V gene's germline CDR1 is LNHDA and CDR2 SQIVND (reference sequence). With 5 bases clipped from V and 6 bases from J, the junction kept 12 bases outside the gene matches. The covered CDR3 bases are TGTGCCAGTAGTCTACGCGACAGGGACGGAAATGGC. Translating it yields CASSLRDRDGNG. The entire CDR3 is CASSLRDRDGNGYTF.

This clone was counted many times. The observed sequence ends 3 residues before the CDR3 terminus, with the missing tail filled in from the germline J gene. The gene calls are TRBV6-4 and TRBJ2-3; 10 positions agree with TRBD2. Germline V CDR1 and CDR2: MRHNA, SNTAGT. The CDR3 spans 14 residues. Trimming took 3 bases from V and 4 from J; bases not matched to a gene: 1. The covered CDR3 bases are TGTGCCAGCAGTGAAGCGGGGGGGGCAGATACG. Protein product: CASSEAGGADT. The CDR3 in full is CASSEAGGADTQYF.

This clone was seen repeatedly, ten times or more. The read terminates 3 residues ahead of where the CDR3 ends, so the germline J gene completes it. This rearrangement joins TRBV30 to TRBJ1-6, with D possibly TRBD1 on 5 matching bases. V was clipped by 0 bases and J by 9 bases, with 15 bases between them. CDR3 size: 15 residues. Germline-derived CDR1 and CDR2 are GTSNPN and SVGIG (reference sequence). The sequenced part of the CDR3 DNA is TGTGCCTGGAGTGTAGGGCCCGAAAGGGGTTCACCC. Translating it yields CAWSVGPERGSP. The full CDR3 sequence reads CAWSVGPERGSPLHF.

About this clone itself: A much bigger clone sits one base away, suggesting this may be a read error. The read halts 3 residues ahead of the CDR3 end, with the missing end drawn from the germline J gene. This chain joins TRBV7-2 and TRBJ2-3; D is undetermined. In germline, CDR1 is SGHTA, CDR2 FQGNSA. The CDR3 is 14 residues long. CDR3 sequence: CASSLDPGYQPQYF. Incomplete CDR3 DNA: TGTGCCAGCAGCTTAGATCCAGGTTATCAGCCG.

This clone was observed many times. The read falls 3 residues short of the CDR3 end, and the missing part is taken from the germline J gene. V usage is TRBV6-2 or TRBV6-3 and J usage is TRBJ1-5, with D perhaps TRBD1 (5 bases). V was clipped by 6 bases and J by 3 bases, with 18 bases between them. The CDR3 loop spans 16 amino acids. Germline CDR1 MNHEY, CDR2 SVGEGT. The CDR3 spells CASSDRTGIFNQPQHF. Incomplete CDR3 DNA: TGTGCCAGCAGCGACCGAACAGGAATTTTCAATCAGCCC.